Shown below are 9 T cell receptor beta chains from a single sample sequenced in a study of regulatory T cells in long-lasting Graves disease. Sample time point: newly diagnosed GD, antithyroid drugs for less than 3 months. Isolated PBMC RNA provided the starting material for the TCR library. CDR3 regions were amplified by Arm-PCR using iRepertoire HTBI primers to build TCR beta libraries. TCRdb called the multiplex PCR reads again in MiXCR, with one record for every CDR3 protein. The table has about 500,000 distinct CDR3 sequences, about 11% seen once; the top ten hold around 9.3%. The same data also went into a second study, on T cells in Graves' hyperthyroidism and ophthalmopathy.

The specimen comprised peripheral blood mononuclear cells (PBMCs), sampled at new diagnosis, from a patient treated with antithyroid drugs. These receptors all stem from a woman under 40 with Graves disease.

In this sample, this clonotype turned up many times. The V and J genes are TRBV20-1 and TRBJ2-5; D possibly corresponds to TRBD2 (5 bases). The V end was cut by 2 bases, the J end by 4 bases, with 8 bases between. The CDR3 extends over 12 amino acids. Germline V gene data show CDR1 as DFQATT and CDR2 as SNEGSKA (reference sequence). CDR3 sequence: CSARRGPETQYF. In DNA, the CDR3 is TGCAGTGCTAGAAGAGGGCCAGAGACCCAGTACTTC.

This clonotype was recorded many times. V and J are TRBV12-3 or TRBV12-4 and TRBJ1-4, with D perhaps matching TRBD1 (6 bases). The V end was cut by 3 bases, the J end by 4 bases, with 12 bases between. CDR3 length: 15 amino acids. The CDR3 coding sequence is TGTGCCAGCAGTTTTTACAGGGCGAGTAATGAAAAACTGTTTTTT. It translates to CASSFYRASNEKLFF.

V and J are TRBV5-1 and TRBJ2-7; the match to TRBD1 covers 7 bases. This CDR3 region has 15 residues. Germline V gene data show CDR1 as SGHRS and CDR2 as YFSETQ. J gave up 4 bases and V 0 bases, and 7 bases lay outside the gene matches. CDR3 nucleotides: TGCGCCAGCAGCTTGGCGACCGGGACAGAATACGAGCAGTACTTC. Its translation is CASSLATGTEYEQYF.

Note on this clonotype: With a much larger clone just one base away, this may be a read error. CDR3 sequence: CASSGPGGNQPQHF. DNA for the CDR3: TGTGCCAGCAGTGGTCCAGGGGGCAATCAGCCCCAGCATTTT. This chain connects TRBV6-1 to TRBJ1-5; possibly TRBD1 for D (6 bases). Germline CDR1 is MNHNS and CDR2 is SASEGT. V dropped 4 bases and J dropped 2 bases, with 9 bases sitting between them. The CDR3 covers 14 residues.

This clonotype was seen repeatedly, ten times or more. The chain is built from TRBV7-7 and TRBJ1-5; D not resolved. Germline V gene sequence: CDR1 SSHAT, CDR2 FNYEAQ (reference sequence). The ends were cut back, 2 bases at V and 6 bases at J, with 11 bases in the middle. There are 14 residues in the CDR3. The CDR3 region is CASSLPLEVQPQHF. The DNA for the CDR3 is TGTGCCAGCAGCTTACCACTGGAGGTTCAGCCCCAGCATTTT.

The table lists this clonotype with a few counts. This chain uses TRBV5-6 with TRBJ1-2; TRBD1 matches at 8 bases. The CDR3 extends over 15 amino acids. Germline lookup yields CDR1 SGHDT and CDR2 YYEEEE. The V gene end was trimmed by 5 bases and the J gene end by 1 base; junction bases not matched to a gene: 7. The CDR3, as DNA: TGTGCCAGCAGGCCGTGGACAGGGAGTAACTATGGCTACACCTTC. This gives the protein CASRPWTGSNYGYTF.

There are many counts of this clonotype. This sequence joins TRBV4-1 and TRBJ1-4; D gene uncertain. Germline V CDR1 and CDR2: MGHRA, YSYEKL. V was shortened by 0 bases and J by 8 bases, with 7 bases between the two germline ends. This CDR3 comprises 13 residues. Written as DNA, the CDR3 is TGCGCCAGCAGCCAAGACTCTGCGGAAAAACTGTTTTTT. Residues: CASSQDSAEKLFF.

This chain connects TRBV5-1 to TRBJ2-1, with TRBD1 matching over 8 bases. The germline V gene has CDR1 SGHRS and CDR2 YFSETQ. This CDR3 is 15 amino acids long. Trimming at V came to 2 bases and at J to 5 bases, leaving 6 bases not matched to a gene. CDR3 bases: TGCGCCAGCAGCTTAAGACAGGGGAATGACAATGAGCAGTTCTTC. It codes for CASSLRQGNDNEQFF.

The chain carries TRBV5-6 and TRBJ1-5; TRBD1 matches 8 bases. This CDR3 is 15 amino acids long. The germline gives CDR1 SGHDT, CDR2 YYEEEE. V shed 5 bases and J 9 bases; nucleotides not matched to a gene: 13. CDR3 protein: CASSSTGAISPPQHF. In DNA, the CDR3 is TGTGCCAGCAGTTCGACAGGGGCCATTAGTCCGCCCCAGCATTTT.